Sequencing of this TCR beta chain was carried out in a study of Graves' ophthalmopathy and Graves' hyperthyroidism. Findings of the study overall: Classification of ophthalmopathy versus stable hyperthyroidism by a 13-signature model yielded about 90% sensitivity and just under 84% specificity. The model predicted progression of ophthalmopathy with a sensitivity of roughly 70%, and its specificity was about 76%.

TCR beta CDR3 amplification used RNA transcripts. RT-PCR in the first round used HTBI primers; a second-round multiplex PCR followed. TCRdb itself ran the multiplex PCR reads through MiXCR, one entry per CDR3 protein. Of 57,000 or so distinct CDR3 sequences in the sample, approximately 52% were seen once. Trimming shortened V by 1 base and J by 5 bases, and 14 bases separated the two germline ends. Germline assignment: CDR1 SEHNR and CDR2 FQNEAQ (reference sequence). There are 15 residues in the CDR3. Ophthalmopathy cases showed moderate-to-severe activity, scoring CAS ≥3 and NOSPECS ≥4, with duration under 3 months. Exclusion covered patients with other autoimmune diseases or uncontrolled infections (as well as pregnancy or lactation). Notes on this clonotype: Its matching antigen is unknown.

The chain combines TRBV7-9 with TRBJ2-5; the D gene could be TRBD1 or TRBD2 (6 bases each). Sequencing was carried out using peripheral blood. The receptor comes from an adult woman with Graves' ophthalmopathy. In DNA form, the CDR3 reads TGTGCCAGCAGCTTAGGCGGCACAGGGAGGGAGACCCAGTACTTC. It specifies CASSLGGTGRETQYF.